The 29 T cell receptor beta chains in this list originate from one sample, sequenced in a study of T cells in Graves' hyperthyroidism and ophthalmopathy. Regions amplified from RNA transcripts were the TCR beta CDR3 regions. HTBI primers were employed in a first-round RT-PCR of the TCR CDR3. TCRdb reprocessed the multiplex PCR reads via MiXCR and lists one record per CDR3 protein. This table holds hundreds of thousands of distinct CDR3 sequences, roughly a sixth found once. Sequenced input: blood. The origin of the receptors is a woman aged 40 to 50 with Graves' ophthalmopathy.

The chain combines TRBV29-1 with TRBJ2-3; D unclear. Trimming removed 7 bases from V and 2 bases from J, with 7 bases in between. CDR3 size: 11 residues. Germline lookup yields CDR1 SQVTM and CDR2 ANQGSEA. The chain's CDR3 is CSARNTDTQYF. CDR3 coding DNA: TGCAGCGCGAGGAACACAGATACGCAGTATTTT.

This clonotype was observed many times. In DNA, the CDR3 is TGTGCCAGCAGCACTGGCGGGAGCGGGGGACAACAGACCCAGTACTTC. It encodes CASSTGGSGGQQTQYF. The V gene is TRBV7-9, the J gene TRBJ2-5; 8 bases agree with TRBD2. The CDR3 contains 16 residues. Germline loops: CDR1 SEHNR, CDR2 FQNEAQ (reference sequence). V shed 5 bases and J 6 bases; nucleotides not matched to a gene: 14.

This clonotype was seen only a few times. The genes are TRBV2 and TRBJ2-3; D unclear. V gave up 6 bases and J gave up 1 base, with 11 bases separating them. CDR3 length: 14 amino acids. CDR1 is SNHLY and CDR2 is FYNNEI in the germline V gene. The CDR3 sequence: CASSVKRGTDTQYF. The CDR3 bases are TGTGCCAGCAGCGTTAAACGGGGCACAGATACGCAGTATTTT.

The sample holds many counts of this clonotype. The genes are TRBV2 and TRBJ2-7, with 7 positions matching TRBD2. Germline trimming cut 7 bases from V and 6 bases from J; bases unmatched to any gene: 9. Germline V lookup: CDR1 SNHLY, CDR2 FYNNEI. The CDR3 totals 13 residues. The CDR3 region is CASKPGGPIEQYF. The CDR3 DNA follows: TGTGCCAGCAAACCGGGAGGTCCGATCGAGCAGTACTTC.

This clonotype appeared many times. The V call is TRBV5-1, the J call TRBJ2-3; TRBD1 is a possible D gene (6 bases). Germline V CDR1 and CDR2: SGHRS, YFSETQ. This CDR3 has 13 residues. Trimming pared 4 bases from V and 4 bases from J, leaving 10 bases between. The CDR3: CASSVQGADTQYF. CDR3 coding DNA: TGCGCCAGCAGCGTACAGGGCGCAGATACGCAGTATTTT.

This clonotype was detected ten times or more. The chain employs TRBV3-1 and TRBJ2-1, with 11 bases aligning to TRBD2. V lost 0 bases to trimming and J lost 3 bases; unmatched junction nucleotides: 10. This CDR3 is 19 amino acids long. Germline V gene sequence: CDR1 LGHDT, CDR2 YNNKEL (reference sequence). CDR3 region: CASSQDALAGGSGYNEQFF. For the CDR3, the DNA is TGTGCCAGCAGCCAAGATGCTCTAGCGGGGGGCTCTGGCTACAATGAGCAGTTCTTC.

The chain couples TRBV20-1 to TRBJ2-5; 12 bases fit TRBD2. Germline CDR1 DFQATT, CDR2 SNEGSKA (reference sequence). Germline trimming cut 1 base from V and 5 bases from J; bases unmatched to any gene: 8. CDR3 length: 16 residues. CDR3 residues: CSARGASGGARETQYF. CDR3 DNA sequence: TGCAGTGCTAGAGGGGCTAGCGGGGGGGCCCGGGAGACCCAGTACTTC.

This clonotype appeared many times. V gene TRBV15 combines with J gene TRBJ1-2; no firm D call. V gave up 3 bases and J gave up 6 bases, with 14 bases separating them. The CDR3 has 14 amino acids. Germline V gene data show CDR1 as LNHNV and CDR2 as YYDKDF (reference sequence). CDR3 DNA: TGTGCCACCAGCAGGGGCGGGGTAGGGCATGGCTACACCTTC. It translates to CATSRGGVGHGYTF.

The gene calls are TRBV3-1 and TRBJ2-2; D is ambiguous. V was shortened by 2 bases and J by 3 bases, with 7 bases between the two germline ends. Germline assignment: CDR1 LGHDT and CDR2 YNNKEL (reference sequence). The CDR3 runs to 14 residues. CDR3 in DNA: TGTGCCAGCAGCCAATATCGGGACACCGGGGAGCTGTTTTTT. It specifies CASSQYRDTGELFF. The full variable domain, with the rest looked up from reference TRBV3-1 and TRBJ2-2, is DTAVSQTPKYLVTQMGNDKSIKCEQNLGHDTMYWYKQDSKKFLKIMFSYNNKELIINETVPNRFSPKSPDKAHLNLHINSLELGDSAVYFCASSQYRDTGELFFGEGSRLTVL.

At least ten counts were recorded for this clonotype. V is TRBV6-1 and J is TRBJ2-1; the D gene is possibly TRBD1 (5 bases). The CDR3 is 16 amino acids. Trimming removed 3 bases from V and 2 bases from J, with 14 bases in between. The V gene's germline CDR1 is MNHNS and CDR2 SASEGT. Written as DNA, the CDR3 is TGTGCCAGCAGTGAGTTTGAGACAGCCGCCTACAATGAGCAGTTCTTC. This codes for CASSEFETAAYNEQFF.

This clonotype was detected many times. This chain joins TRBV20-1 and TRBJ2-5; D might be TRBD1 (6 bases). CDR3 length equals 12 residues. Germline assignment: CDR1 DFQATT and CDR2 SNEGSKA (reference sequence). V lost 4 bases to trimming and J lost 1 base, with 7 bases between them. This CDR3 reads CSANRAQETQYF. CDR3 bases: TGCAGTGCTAACAGGGCCCAAGAGACCCAGTACTTC.

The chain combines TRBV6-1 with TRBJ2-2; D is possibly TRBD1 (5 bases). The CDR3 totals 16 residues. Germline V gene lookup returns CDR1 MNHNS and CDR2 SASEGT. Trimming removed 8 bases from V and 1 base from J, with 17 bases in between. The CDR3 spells CASFAGKKGNTGELFF. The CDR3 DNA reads TGTGCCAGCTTCGCAGGGAAGAAGGGGAACACCGGGGAGCTGTTTTTT.

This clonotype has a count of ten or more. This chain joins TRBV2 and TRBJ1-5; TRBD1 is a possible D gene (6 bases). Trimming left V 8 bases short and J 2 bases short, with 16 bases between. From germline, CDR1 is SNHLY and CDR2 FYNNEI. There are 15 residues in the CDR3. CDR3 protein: CASAYHRDGNQPQHF. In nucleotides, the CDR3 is TGTGCCAGCGCCTACCACAGGGATGGCAATCAGCCCCAGCATTTT.

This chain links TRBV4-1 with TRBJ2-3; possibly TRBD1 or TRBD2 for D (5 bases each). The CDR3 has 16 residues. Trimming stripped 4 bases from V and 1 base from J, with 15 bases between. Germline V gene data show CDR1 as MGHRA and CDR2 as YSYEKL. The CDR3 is CASSRGPQGGTDTQYF. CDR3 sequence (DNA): TGCGCCAGCAGCCGGGGACCCCAGGGTGGCACAGATACGCAGTATTTT.

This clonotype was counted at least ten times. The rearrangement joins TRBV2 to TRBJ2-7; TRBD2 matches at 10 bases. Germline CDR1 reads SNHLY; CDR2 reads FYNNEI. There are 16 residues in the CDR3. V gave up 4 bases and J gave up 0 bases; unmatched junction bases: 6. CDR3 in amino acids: CASSVAGGHNSYEQYF. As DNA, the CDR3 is TGTGCCAGCAGTGTAGCGGGGGGCCACAACTCCTACGAGCAGTACTTC. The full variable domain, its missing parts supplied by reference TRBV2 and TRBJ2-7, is EPEVTQTPSHQVTQMGQEVILRCVPISNHLYFYWYRQILGQKVEFLVSFYNNEISEKSEIFDDQFSVERPDGSNFTLKIRSTKLEDSAMYFCASSVAGGHNSYEQYFGPGTRLTVT.

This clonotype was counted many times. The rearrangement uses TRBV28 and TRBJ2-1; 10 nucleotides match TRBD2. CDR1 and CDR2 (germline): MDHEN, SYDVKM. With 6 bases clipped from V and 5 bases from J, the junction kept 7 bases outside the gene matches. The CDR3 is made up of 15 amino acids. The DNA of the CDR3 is TGTGCCAGCAGCCCTAGCGGGAGCGGGAACAATGAGCAGTTCTTC. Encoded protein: CASSPSGSGNNEQFF.

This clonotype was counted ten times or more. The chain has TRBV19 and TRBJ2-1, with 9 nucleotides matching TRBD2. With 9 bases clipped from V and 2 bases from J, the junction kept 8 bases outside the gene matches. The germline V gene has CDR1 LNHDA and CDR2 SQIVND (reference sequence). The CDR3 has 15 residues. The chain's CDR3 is CASSIGGGAYNEQFF. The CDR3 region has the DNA TGTGCCAGCAGCATAGGCGGGGGGGCCTACAATGAGCAGTTCTTC.

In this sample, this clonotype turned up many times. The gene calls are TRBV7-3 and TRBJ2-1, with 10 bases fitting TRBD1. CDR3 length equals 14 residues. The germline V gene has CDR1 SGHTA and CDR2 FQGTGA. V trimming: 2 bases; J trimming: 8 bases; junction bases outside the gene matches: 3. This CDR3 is CASSLRTGGDEQFF. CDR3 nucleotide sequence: TGTGCCAGCAGCTTACGGACAGGGGGTGATGAGCAGTTCTTC.

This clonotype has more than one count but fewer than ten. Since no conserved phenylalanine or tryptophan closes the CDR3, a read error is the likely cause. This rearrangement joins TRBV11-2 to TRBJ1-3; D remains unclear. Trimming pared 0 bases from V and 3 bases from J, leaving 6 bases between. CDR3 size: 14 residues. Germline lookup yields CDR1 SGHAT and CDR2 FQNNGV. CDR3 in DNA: TGTGCCAGCAGCTTAGAACAGAATGGAAACACCATATATCTT. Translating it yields CASSLEQNGNTIYL.

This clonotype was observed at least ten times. CDR3 sequence: CASSLLLGYYGYTF. The CDR3 DNA is TGTGCCAGCAGCTTATTGTTGGGGTACTATGGCTACACCTTC. The chain links TRBV7-2 to TRBJ1-2; D remains ambiguous. The germline V and J ends were trimmed by 2 bases and 3 bases, with 10 bases remaining between them. The CDR3 is 14 residues long. The germline gives CDR1 SGHTA, CDR2 FQGNSA.

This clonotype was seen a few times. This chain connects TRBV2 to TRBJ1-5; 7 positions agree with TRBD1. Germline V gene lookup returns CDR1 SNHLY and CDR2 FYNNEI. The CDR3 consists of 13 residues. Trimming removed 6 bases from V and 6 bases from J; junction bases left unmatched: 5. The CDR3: CASSYRGLQPQHF. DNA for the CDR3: TGTGCCAGCAGCTACAGGGGTCTTCAGCCCCAGCATTTT.

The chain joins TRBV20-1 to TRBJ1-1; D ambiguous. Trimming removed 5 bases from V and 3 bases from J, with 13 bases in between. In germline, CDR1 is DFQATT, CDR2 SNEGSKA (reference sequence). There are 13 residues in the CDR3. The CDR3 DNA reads TGCAGTGCTCCAGACCCCGGGGACACTGAAGCTTTCTTT. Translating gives CSAPDPGDTEAFF.

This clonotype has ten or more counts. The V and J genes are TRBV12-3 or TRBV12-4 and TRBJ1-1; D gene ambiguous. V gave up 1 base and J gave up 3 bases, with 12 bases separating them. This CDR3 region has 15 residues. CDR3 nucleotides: TGTGCCAGCAGTTTAGATCGTCCCGGGTACACTGAAGCTTTCTTT. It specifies CASSLDRPGYTEAFF.

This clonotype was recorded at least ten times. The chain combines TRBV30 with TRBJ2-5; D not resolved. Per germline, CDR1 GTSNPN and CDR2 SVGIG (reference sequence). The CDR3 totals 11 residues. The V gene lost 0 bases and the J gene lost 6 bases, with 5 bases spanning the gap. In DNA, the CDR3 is TGTGCCTGGAGTGTAGCGAAGACCCAGTACTTC. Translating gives CAWSVAKTQYF.

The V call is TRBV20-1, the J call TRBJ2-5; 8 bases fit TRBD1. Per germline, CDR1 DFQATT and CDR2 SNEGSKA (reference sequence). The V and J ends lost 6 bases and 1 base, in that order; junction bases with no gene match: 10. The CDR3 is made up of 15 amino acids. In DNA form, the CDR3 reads TGCAGTGCCGATACAGGGGGGAGAGGCCAAGAGACCCAGTACTTC. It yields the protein CSADTGGRGQETQYF.

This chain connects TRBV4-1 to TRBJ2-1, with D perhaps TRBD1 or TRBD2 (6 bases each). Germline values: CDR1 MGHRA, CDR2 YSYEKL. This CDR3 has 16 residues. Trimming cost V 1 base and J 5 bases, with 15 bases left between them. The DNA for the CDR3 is TGCGCCAGCAGCCAAGTAGGCAGGGGAGGCAACAATGAGCAGTTCTTC. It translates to CASSQVGRGGNNEQFF.

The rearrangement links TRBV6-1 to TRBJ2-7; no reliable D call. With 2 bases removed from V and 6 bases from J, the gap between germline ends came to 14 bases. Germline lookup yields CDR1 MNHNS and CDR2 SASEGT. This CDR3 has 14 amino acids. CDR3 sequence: CASSELGSFGEQYF. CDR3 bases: TGTGCCAGCAGTGAACTAGGGTCTTTCGGCGAGCAGTACTTC.

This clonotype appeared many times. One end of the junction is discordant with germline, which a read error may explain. CDR3 DNA: TGTGCCAGCAGCCAGTACCCTGGGAACACCATATATTTT. Amino acid sequence: CASSQYPGNTIYF. The V gene is TRBV3-1, the J gene TRBJ1-3, with unresolved D. The CDR3 length is 13 residues. The V gene's germline CDR1 is LGHDT and CDR2 YNNKEL (reference sequence).

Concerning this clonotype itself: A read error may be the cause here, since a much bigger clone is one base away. The CDR3 DNA reads TGTGCCAGCAGCCAGAATCAGGGAAAGCTAGCAGATACGCAGCATTTT. Translation gives CASSQNQGKLADTQHF. The chain links TRBV3-1 to TRBJ2-3; D may be TRBD1 (5 bases). The end of the DNA is better explained by TRBJ1-5, so the J call may be wrong. Germline values: CDR1 LGHDT, CDR2 YNNKEL (reference sequence). This CDR3 is 16 amino acids long.